One and the same sample provided the 18 T cell receptor beta chains below, sequenced in a study of shared clonotypes between healthy human individuals. This table comes from immunoSEQ multiplex PCR, and its TCRdb copy is limited to in-frame clones, with some not included. The sample has roughly 2.1 million clones, about 92% seen once. Naive CD8 cells lacked CD45RO and underwent positive selection for CCR7, leaving out terminally differentiated effector memory CD45RA+ cells. The sample was naive CD8+ T cells from PBMCs. The origin of the receptors is a man younger than 30 in good health. Some clones in this sample may be carry-over from other donors' samples.

The chain combines TRBV6-1 with TRBJ2-7, with TRBD2 matching 11 bases. CDR3 length: 15 amino acids. V lost 4 bases, J lost 2 bases, and 4 bases stayed unmatched. CDR1 is MNHNS and CDR2 is SASEGT in the germline V gene. CDR3 coding DNA: TGTGCCAGCAGTGCTCCTAGCGGGAGGACCTACGAGCAGTACTTC. This codes for CASSAPSGRTYEQYF.

In regard to this clone: This CDR3 is also generated by other DNA sequences in the sample. This chain links TRBV19 with TRBJ2-1; TRBD2 matches 7 bases. Losses at the gene ends were 1 base for V and 4 bases for J; bases not matched to a gene: 4. Germline values: CDR1 LNHDA, CDR2 SQIVND (reference sequence). The CDR3 is 15 amino acids. The CDR3 spells CASSIGASGYNEQFF. CDR3 DNA sequence: TGTGCCAGTAGTATAGGAGCTAGCGGTTACAATGAGCAGTTCTTC.

The gene calls are TRBV27 and TRBJ2-3, with TRBD2 matching 11 bases. Germline loops: CDR1 MNHEY, CDR2 SMNVEV (reference sequence). The V segment lost 2 bases and the J segment 1 base; nucleotides outside the gene matches: 2. The CDR3 loop spans 16 amino acids. CDR3 protein: CASSLVSGRGTDTQYF. DNA for the CDR3: TGTGCCAGCAGTTTAGTTAGCGGGAGGGGCACAGATACGCAGTATTTT.

In this sample, this clone turned up once. The V and J genes are TRBV19 and TRBJ1-5, with 7 positions matching TRBD1. The length of the CDR3 is 15 residues. Germline assignment: CDR1 LNHDA and CDR2 SQIVND (reference sequence). The V and J ends lost 2 bases and 6 bases, in that order; junction bases with no gene match: 7. DNA for the CDR3: TGTGCCAGTAGTATAAGAGGGGGCTTTGGTCAGCCCCAGCATTTT. Its translation: CASSIRGGFGQPQHF. Complete variable domain (other parts from reference TRBV19 and TRBJ1-5): DGGITQSPKYLFRKEGQNVTLSCEQNLNHDAMYWYRQDPGQGLRLIYYSQIVNDFQKGDIAEGYSVSREKKESFPLTVTSAQKNPTAFYLCASSIRGGFGQPQHFGDGTRLSIL.

The CDR3 DNA reads as TGTGCCAGCAGCTTAGTCCCTCCTCAGGGAGAGGGCACCGGGGAGCTGTTTTTT. This gives the protein CASSLVPPQGEGTGELFF. The chain uses TRBV11-3 and TRBJ2-2; D is perhaps TRBD1 or TRBD2 (5 bases each). Trimming removed 1 base from V and 4 bases from J, with 19 bases in between. Germline CDR1 reads SGHNT; CDR2 reads YENEEA. The CDR3 runs to 18 residues.

The chain carries TRBV7-2 and TRBJ2-3; 7 nucleotides align to TRBD2. The germline V gene has CDR1 SGHTA and CDR2 FQGNSA. This CDR3 comprises 12 residues. With V trimmed by 3 bases and J by 10 bases, 4 bases remained unmatched. The CDR3 nucleotides read TGTGCCAGCAGCTTGGGACTACCCCCGCAGTATTTT. Translation: CASSLGLPPQYF.

This chain uses TRBV4-1 with TRBJ1-5; D not resolved. Trimming took 2 bases from V and 0 from J, leaving 11 bases between them. Germline-derived CDR1 and CDR2 are MGHRA and YSYEKL. CDR3 length: 16 amino acids. In nucleotides, the CDR3 is TGCGCCAGCAGCCAATCCGGGCGGTATAGCAATCAGCCCCAGCATTTT. It specifies CASSQSGRYSNQPQHF.

The chain uses TRBV5-1 and TRBJ2-1, with 8 bases that match TRBD2. Per the germline V gene, CDR1 is SGHRS and CDR2 is YFSETQ. The CDR3 spans 18 residues. V dropped 2 bases and J dropped 10; count of bases not matched to a gene: 20. DNA of the CDR3: TGCGCCAGCAGCTTTCCCGCCTCGGTTGAGCGGGAGCTATGGGAGCAGTTCTTC. Protein sequence: CASSFPASVERELWEQFF.

This chain connects TRBV2 to TRBJ2-7, with 7 bases matching TRBD2. Trimming cost V 4 bases and J 3 bases; bases outside gene matches: 6. Germline V lookup: CDR1 SNHLY, CDR2 FYNNEI. CDR3 length: 14 residues. In DNA, the CDR3 is TGTGCCAGCAGTGTCCCAGCGGGGCTCTACGAGCAGTACTTC. Protein sequence: CASSVPAGLYEQYF.

V gene TRBV13 combines with J gene TRBJ1-2; D is undetermined. The germline gives CDR1 PRHDT, CDR2 FYEKMQ (reference sequence). CDR3 size: 15 residues. Trimming cost V 5 bases and J 4 bases, with 17 bases left between them. CDR3 sequence (DNA): TGTGCCAGCAGCCCGCATGCGGAGGCCTCCTATGGCTACACCTTC. Amino acid sequence: CASSPHAEASYGYTF.

This sequence joins TRBV4-3 and TRBJ1-4; TRBD1 is a possible D gene (6 bases). The CDR3 has 14 residues. Trimming left V 6 bases short and J 12 bases short, with 20 bases between. CDR1 is LGHNA, CDR2 YSLEER, per germline. The CDR3 nucleotides are TGCGCCAGCAGTCCTGGCAGGGGAGGACGGGAACTGTTTTTT. Translation: CASSPGRGGRELFF.

V is TRBV5-1 and J is TRBJ1-1, with D maybe TRBD1 (5 bases). CDR3 size: 14 residues. Trimming shortened V by 0 bases and J by 4 bases, and 10 bases separated the two germline ends. The germline gives CDR1 SGHRS, CDR2 YFSETQ. Here the CDR3 DNA reads TGCGCCAGCAGCTTGGGCGGGGCTCCCACTGAAGCTTTCTTT. It codes for CASSLGGAPTEAFF.

Points on this clone: Other DNA sequences in the sample encode the same CDR3. This chain joins TRBV11-2 and TRBJ2-1; D is ambiguous. The CDR3 contains 15 residues. V lost 1 base and J lost 0, with 7 bases in between. Germline CDR1 and CDR2: SGHAT and FQNNGV. The CDR3 nucleotides read TGTGCCAGCAGCTTAGTCGGTGGCTCCTACAATGAGCAGTTCTTC. Encoded protein: CASSLVGGSYNEQFF.

J is TRBJ2-7 and V is TRBV28, with unresolved D. This CDR3 region has 14 residues. The germline CDR1 and CDR2 sequences are MDHEN and SYDVKM. Deletions cut 5 bases from V and 2 bases from J, with 13 bases between. The CDR3, as DNA: TGTGCCAGCAGTCCCCTTTACGGCACCTACGAGCAGTACTTC. It is translated as CASSPLYGTYEQYF.

The chain has TRBV13 and TRBJ1-4; TRBD1 aligns across 9 bases. The V and J ends lost 5 bases and 7 bases, in that order; junction bases with no gene match: 14. Germline V gene lookup returns CDR1 PRHDT and CDR2 FYEKMQ (reference sequence). The CDR3 loop spans 17 amino acids. As DNA, the CDR3 is TGTGCCAGCAGCCGCCGGGGACAGGGAGAGTTAAGTGAAAAACTGTTTTTT. Protein product: CASSRRGQGELSEKLFF.

The chain carries TRBV6-5 and TRBJ1-5; D ambiguous. The CDR3 sequence is 14 residues long. Germline CDR1 MNHEY, CDR2 SVGAGI. Trimming removed 2 bases at V and 6 bases at J, with 11 bases between. The CDR3 DNA is TGTGCCAGCAGTTACGGTCGGGCCTCTCAGCCCCAGCATTTT. Residues: CASSYGRASQPQHF.

The genes are TRBV30 and TRBJ1-2; TRBD1 matches 7 bases. The junction had 11 bases not matched to a gene; V was cut back by 5 bases and J by 5 bases. The CDR3 consists of 14 residues. From germline, CDR1 is GTSNPN and CDR2 SVGIG (reference sequence). The CDR3 DNA reads as TGTGCCTGGGGACAACAGGGGCCCTATTATGGCTACACCTTC. It is translated as CAWGQQGPYYGYTF.

V gene TRBV11-2 combines with J gene TRBJ1-1; the D gene is possibly TRBD1 (6 bases). With 0 bases removed from V and 3 bases from J, the gap between germline ends came to 14 bases. Germline CDR1 reads SGHAT; CDR2 reads FQNNGV. The CDR3 runs 16 residues. CDR3 bases: TGTGCCAGCAGCTTAGATGCGGGGAGGGGGGACACTGAAGCTTTCTTT. The encoded protein is CASSLDAGRGDTEAFF.